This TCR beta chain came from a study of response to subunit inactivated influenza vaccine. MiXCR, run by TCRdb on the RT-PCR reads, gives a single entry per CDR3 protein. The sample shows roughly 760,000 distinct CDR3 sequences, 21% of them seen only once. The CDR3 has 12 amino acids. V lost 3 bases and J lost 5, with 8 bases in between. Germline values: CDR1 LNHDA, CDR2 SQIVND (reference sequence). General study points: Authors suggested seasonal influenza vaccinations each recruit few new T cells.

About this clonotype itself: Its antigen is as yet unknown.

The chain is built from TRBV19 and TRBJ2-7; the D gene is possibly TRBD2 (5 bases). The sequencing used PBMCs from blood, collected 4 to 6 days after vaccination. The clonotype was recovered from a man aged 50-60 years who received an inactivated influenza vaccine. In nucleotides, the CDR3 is TGTGCCAGTAGTATTTGGGGAGACGAGCAGTACTTC. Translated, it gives CASSIWGDEQYF.